This TCR beta chain was observed in a study of T-cell reconstitution after alpha-beta-depleted transplantation in children. This clonotype was recorded many times. Its target is not known. Findings and caveats of the study: Hyperexpanded clones declined; after one year, newly produced T cells mostly supplied diversity. As was reported, about two months after transplant, alpha-beta T cells came from several hundred expanded graft clones. Recipient T cells and thymic progenitors that survived were the source of the high TCRbeta diversity seen at day 60 in some patients.

It was with unique molecular identifiers that the TCRbeta library was prepared. TCRdb re-called the PCR reads through MiXCR, storing one row per CDR3 protein. The sample contains roughly 280,000 distinct CDR3 sequences, roughly 11% of which appear only once. The CDR3 is 20 residues long. The junction had 11 bases not matched to a gene; V was cut back by 4 bases and J by 2 bases. Germline values: CDR1 SGHTA, CDR2 FQGTGA. This sequence was found in a male patient aged 2 to 10 who had a stem cell transplant for chronic granulomatous disease, so the T cells may come from the graft donor. Sequenced material: peripheral blood, taken 180 days after TCRalphabeta/CD19-depleted stem cell transplant. The chain joins TRBV7-3 to TRBJ2-2; 15 bases fit TRBD2. CDR3 nucleotide sequence: TGTGCCAGCAGCTACTATGGGGGACTAGCGGGAGGACTAAACACCGGGGAGCTGTTTTTT. Encoded protein: CASSYYGGLAGGLNTGELFF. The variable domain in full, with the rest retrieved from reference TRBV7-3 and TRBJ2-2, is GAGVSQTPSNKVTEKGKYVELRCDPISGHTALYWYRQSLGQGPEFLIYFQGTGAADDSGLPNDRFFAVRPEGSVSTLKIQRTERGDSAVYLCASSYYGGLAGGLNTGELFFGEGSRLTVL.